The rows below give T cell receptor beta chains drawn from one sample of a study of blood T cell repertoires in COVID-19. Sequenced by immunoSEQ multiplex PCR; TCRdb stores in-frame clones only, minus some. The table includes some 260,000 clones, about 79% detected once. The source material was peripheral blood. The source is a man older than 75 with acute or convalescent COVID-19. The CDR3 runs from the conserved cysteine through the conserved F or W. The D gene is left open where the match is weak. The size of a clone is reported for some rows only, either as once, few or many, or as a class for expanded clones.

j_call v_call d_call clone_size cdr3_aa cdr3_nt
TRBJ1-6 TRBV5-1 NA NA CASSFSEENSPLHF TGCGCCAGCAGCTTCTCGGAGGAGAATTCACCCCTCCACTTT
TRBJ2-1 TRBV7-2 TRBD2 NA CASSLGAGSSYNEQFF TGTGCCAGCAGCTTAGGAGCGGGGAGCTCCTACAATGAGCAGTTCTTC
TRBJ1-1 TRBV3-1/TRBV3-2 NA NA CASSHSGQTWDTEAFF TGTGCCAGCAGCCATTCCGGACAGACCTGGGACACTGAAGCTTTCTTT
TRBJ1-4 TRBV29-1 TRBD1 many CSVTQTGSNEKLFF TGCAGCGTGACCCAGACAGGGTCTAATGAAAAACTGTTTTTT
TRBJ1-4 TRBV21-1 NA NA CASSKLDRGREKLFF TGTGCCAGCAGCAAGCTGGACAGGGGCAGAGAAAAACTGTTTTTT
TRBJ2-4 TRBV7-2 NA NA CASSPTTGRGNIQYF TGTGCCAGCAGCCCGACGACAGGTCGGGGAAACATTCAGTACTTC
TRBJ2-7 TRBV24-1 TRBD2 NA CATSVDRTSGGFSYEQYF TGTGCCACCAGTGTAGACCGGACTAGCGGGGGGTTCTCCTACGAGCAGTACTTC
TRBJ1-1 TRBV30 NA NA CAWRAPNGGNTEAFF TGTGCCTGGAGGGCCCCCAACGGCGGGAACACTGAAGCTTTCTTT
TRBJ2-2 TRBV6-5 TRBD1 NA CASSRQGRGTGELFF TGTGCCAGCAGCCGACAGGGTCGGGGCACCGGGGAGCTGTTTTTT
TRBJ2-7 TRBV5-6 TRBD2 NA CASSLDKLLAGYEQYF TGTGCCAGCAGCTTAGACAAGCTACTAGCGGGGTACGAGCAGTACTTC
TRBJ2-3 TRBV7-9 TRBD2 NA CASLLAGTDTQYF TGTGCCAGTTTACTAGCGGGAACAGATACGCAGTATTTT
TRBJ2-4 TRBV9 NA NA CASSRGAKNIQYF TGTGCCAGCAGCCGCGGAGCCAAAAACATTCAGTACTTC
TRBJ1-6 TRBV5-1 TRBD1 NA CASRGDRVDSPLHF TGCGCCAGCAGGGGGGACAGGGTCGATTCACCCCTCCACTTT
TRBJ2-5 TRBV7-9 NA NA CASSFWPGLYQETQYF TGTGCCAGCAGCTTTTGGCCAGGATTGTACCAAGAGACCCAGTACTTC
TRBJ2-5 TRBV19 TRBD2 NA CASMGSGRFQETQYF TGTGCCAGTATGGGTAGCGGGAGGTTCCAAGAGACCCAGTACTTC
TRBJ1-5 TRBV27 TRBD1 NA CASSLGQGWNQPQHF TGTGCCAGCAGCCTCGGACAGGGTTGGAATCAGCCCCAGCATTTT
TRBJ2-5 TRBV12-5 TRBD2 NA CASGLLGTSQTQYF TGTGCTAGTGGTTTGTTAGGGACTAGCCAGACCCAGTACTTC
TRBJ1-4 TRBV19 TRBD1 NA CASSIGRQGIGEKLFF TGTGCCAGTAGTATAGGACGACAGGGAATCGGGGAAAAACTGTTTTTT
TRBJ2-3 TRBV11-2 NA NA CASSLDVAGGPRHTQYF TGTGCCAGCAGCTTAGATGTGGCCGGGGGACCCCGGCATACGCAGTATTTT
TRBJ2-1 TRBV6-5 NA once CASSQGRYNEQFF TGTGCCAGCAGCCAGGGGCGTTACAATGAGCAGTTCTTC
TRBJ1-3 TRBV19 TRBD1 NA CASTRGTGAGNTIYF TGTGCCAGTACGAGGGGGACAGGGGCTGGAAACACCATATATTTT
TRBJ2-2 TRBV24-1 NA NA CATSEGRELFF TGTGCCACCAGTGAGGGGCGGGAGCTGTTTTTT
TRBJ1-2 TRBV10-3 NA NA CAISPRGSTNYGYTF TGTGCCATCAGCCCCCGCGGGTCCACTAACTATGGCTACACCTTC
TRBJ2-5 TRBV18 NA NA CASSPGIGETQYF TGTGCCAGCTCACCAGGTATCGGAGAGACCCAGTACTTC
TRBJ2-7 TRBV18 TRBD1 NA CASSPQGQVKVYEQYF TGTGCCAGCTCACCACAGGGACAGGTAAAAGTCTACGAGCAGTACTTC
TRBJ1-4 TRBV6-5 TRBD1 once CASSTGGRGEKLFF TGTGCCAGCTCAACAGGGGGAAGAGGTGAAAAACTGTTTTTT
TRBJ1-6 TRBV5-1 NA few CASSLRMNNSPLHF TGCGCCAGCAGCCTCAGGATGAATAATTCACCCCTCCACTTT
TRBJ2-7 TRBV10-2 NA NA CASSQAGMGYEQYF TGCGCCAGCAGCCAGGCAGGGATGGGCTACGAGCAGTACTTC
TRBJ1-1 TRBV2 NA NA CASSLDRSEAFF TGTGCCAGCAGTCTCGACAGGAGTGAAGCTTTCTTT
TRBJ2-7 TRBV27 TRBD1 NA CASTAGTGEYEQYF TGTGCCAGCACCGCCGGGACAGGGGAATACGAGCAGTACTTC
TRBJ1-1 TRBV18 NA NA CASSPPIGEDMNTEAFF TGTGCCAGCTCACCACCGATAGGGGAAGACATGAACACTGAAGCTTTCTTT
TRBJ1-1 TRBV18 NA NA CASSPTRGNTEAFF TGTGCCAGCTCACCAACGCGGGGAAACACTGAAGCTTTCTTT
TRBJ2-1 TRBV3-1/TRBV3-2 TRBD1 once CASSRRRQGLIHEQFF TGTGCCAGCAGCCGGAGACGACAGGGATTAATCCATGAGCAGTTCTTC
TRBJ2-3 TRBV30 NA NA CAWRGLGVSTDTQYF TGTGCCTGGAGGGGGTTGGGAGTGTCCACAGATACGCAGTATTTT